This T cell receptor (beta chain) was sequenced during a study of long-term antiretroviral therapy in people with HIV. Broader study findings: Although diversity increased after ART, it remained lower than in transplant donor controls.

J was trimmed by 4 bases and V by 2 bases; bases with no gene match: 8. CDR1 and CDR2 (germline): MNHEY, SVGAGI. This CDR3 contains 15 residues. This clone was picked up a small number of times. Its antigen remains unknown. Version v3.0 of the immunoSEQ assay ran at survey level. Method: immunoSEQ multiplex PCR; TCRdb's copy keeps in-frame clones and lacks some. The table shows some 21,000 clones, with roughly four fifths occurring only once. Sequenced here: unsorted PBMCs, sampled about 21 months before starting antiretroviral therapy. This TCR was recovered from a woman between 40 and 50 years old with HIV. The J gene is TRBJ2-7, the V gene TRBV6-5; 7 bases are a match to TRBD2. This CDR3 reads CASSYLGGFEYEQYF. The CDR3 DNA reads TGTGCCAGCAGTTACCTGGGGGGGTTCGAATACGAGCAGTACTTC.